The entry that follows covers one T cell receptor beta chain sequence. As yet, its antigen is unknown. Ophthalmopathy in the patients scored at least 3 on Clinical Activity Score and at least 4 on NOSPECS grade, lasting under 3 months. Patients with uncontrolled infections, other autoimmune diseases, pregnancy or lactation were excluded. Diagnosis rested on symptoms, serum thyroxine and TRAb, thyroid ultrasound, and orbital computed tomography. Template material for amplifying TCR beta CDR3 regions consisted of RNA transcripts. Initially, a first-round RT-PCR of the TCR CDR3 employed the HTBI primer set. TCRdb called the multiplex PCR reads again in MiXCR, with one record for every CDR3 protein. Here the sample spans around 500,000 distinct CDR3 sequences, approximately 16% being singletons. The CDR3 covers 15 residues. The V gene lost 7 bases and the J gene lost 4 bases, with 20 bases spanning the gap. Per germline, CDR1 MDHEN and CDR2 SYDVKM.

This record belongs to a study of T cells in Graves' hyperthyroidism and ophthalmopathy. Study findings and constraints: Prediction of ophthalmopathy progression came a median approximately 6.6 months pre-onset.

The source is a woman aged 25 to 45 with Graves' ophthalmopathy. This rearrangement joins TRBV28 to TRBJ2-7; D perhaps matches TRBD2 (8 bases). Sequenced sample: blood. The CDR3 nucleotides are TGTGCCAGCACCCCGGGGGGGGGCAGGGGGTACGAGCAGTACTTC. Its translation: CASTPGGGRGYEQYF.